Listed here is a single T cell receptor beta chain. The data derive from a study of cytomegalovirus exposure and HLA in healthy donors. The germline V gene has CDR1 MNHEY and CDR2 SVGAGI. This CDR3 is built from 15 residues. V was cut by 0 bases and J by 7 bases, with 10 bases left in between. Vbeta (60) and Jbeta (13) primers were used in the PCR. TCRdb's table, derived via immunoSEQ multiplex PCR, lists solely in-frame clones and lacks some. The sample shows 62,000 or so clones, 65% to 90% of them seen only once. This clonotype was sampled from a man aged 30-40 years in good health and CMV-seronegative. The chain links TRBV6-5 to TRBJ1-6; possibly TRBD1 for D (5 bases). The sequenced material came from PBMCs. The CDR3 loop is CASSYSGGGNSPLHF. The DNA for the CDR3 is TGTGCCAGCAGTTACTCCGGGGGGGGGAATTCACCCCTCCACTTT.